This T cell receptor (beta chain) was captured by sequencing in a study of response to subunit inactivated influenza vaccine. General study findings and limits: Few new T cells, the authors suggested, are recruited by each seasonal influenza vaccination.

For this clonotype: Its cognate antigen is unknown.

The V end was cut by 2 bases, the J end by 6 bases, with 14 bases between. The CDR3 sequence is 15 residues long. Germline loops: CDR1 ENHRY, CDR2 SYGVKD. Each CDR3 protein is one row after TCRdb ran MiXCR on the RT-PCR reads. Found here are about 520,000 distinct CDR3 sequences, approximately 7.2% of them singletons; the top ten hold about an eighth. This TCR was sampled from a man between 50 and 70 years old who received an inactivated influenza vaccine. This material consisted of PBMCs from blood, taken 23 months after vaccination. J is TRBJ2-1 and V is TRBV10-3; D tentatively reads TRBD1 or TRBD2 (5 bases each). The chain's CDR3 is CAISEVEGPGNEQFF. The DNA for the CDR3 is TGTGCCATCAGTGAGGTAGAGGGGCCGGGCAATGAGCAGTTCTTC.